This T cell receptor beta chain came from a study of T-cell memory formation after mild COVID-19. TCRdb independently ran MiXCR on the 5' RACE reads; one entry per CDR3 protein. The sample carries about 250,000 distinct CDR3 sequences, roughly 18% recorded once. The CDR3 loop spans 15 amino acids. Trimming pared 2 bases from V and 7 bases from J, leaving 12 bases between. CDR1 and CDR2 (germline): MNHEY, SMNVEV (reference sequence). The source is a man between 18 and 35 years old who had mild COVID-19 (a few samples of this study predate the infection). Cell type and time point are not known. The sample taken for sequencing was PBMCs or a T cell subset sorted from them (not recorded which). The genes are TRBV27 and TRBJ1-6; TRBD1 might be the D (5 bases). The CDR3 region is CASSLIGTGNSPLHF. In nucleotides, the CDR3 is TGTGCCAGCAGTTTAATCGGGACGGGAAATTCACCCCTCCACTTT.